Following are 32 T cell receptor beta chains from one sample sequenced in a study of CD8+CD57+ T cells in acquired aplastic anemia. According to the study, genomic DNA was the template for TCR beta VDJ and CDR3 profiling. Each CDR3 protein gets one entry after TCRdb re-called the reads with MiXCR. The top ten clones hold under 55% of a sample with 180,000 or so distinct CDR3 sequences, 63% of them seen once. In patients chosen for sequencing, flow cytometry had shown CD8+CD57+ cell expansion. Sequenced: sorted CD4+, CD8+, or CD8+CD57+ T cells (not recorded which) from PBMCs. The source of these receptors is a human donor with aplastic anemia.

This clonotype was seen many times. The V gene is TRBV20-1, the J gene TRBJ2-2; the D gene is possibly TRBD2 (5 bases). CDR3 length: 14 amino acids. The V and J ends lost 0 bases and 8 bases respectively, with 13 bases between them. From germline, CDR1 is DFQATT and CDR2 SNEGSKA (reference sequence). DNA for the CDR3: TGCAGTGCTAGAGATCTTTACGGGAATGGGGAGCTGTTTTTT. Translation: CSARDLYGNGELFF.

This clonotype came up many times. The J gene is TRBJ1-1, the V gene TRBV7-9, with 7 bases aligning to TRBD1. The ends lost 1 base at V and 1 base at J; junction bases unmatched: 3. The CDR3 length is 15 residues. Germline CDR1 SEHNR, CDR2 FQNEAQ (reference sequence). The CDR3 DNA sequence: TGTGCCAGCAGCTTAGGACAGGGAACGAACACTGAAGCTTTCTTT. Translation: CASSLGQGTNTEAFF. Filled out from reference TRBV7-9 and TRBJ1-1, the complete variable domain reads DTGVSQNPRHKITKRGQNVTFRCDPISEHNRLYWYRQTLGQGPEFLTYFQNEAQLEKSRLLSDRFSAERPKGSFSTLEIQRTEQGDSAMYLCASSLGQGTNTEAFFGQGTRLTVV.

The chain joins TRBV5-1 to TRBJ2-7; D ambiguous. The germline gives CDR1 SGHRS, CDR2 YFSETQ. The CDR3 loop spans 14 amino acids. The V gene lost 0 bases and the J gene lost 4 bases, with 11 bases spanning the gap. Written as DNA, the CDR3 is TGCGCCAGCAGCTTGGCCACCTCAGGATACGAGCAGTACTTC. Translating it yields CASSLATSGYEQYF.

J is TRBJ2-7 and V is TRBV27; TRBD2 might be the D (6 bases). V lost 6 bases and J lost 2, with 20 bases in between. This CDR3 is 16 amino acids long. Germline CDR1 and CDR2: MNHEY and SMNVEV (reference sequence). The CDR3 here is CASSTQGGTPPYEQYF. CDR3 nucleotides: TGTGCCAGCAGCACCCAAGGCGGGACCCCCCCCTACGAGCAGTACTTC.

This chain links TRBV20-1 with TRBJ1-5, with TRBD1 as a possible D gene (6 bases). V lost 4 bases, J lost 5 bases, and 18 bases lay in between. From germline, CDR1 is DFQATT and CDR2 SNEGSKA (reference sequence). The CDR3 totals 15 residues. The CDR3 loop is CSATLDRGGHQPQHF. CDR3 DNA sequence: TGCAGTGCTACCCTCGACAGAGGGGGTCATCAGCCCCAGCATTTT.

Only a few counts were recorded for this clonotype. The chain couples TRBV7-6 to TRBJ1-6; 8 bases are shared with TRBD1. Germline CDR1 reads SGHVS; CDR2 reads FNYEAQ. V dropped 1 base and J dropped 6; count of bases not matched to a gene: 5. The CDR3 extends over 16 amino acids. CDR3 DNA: TGTGCCAGCAGCTTAGAACAAGGACAGGGTAATTCACCCCTCCACTTT. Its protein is CASSLEQGQGNSPLHF.

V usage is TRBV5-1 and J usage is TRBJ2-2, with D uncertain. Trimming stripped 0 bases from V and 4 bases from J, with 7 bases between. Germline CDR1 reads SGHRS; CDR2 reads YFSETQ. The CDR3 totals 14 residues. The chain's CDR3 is CASSLEPSTGELFF. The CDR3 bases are TGCGCCAGCAGCTTGGAACCGAGCACCGGGGAGCTGTTTTTT.

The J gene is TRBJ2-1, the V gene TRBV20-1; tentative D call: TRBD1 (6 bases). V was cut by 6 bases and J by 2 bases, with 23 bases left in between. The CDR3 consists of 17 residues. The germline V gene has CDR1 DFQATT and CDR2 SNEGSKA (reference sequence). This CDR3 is CSATRHFQDRTYNEQFF. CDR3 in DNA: TGCAGTGCGACCAGACATTTTCAGGACAGAACCTACAATGAGCAGTTCTTC.

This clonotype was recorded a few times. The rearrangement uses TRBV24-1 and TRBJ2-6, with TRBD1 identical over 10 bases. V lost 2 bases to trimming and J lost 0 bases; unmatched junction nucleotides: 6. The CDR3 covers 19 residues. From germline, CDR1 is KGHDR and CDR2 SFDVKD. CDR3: CATSDSPGQGLSGANVLTF. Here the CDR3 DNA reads TGTGCCACCAGTGATTCTCCGGGACAGGGGCTCTCTGGGGCCAACGTCCTGACTTTC.

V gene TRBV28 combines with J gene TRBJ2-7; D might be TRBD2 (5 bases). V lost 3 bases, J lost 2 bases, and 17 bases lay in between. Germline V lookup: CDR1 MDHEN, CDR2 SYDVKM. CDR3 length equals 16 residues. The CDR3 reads CASSFGTGLLAYEQYF. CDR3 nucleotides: TGTGCCAGCAGTTTTGGTACCGGACTTCTGGCCTACGAGCAGTACTTC.

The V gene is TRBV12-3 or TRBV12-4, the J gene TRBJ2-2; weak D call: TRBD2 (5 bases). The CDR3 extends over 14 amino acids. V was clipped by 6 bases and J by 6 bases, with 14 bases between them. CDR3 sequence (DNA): TGTGCCAGCAGGTTGGGAGCTGGGGCCGGGGAGCTGTTTTTT. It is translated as CASRLGAGAGELFF.

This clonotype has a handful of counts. CDR3 in DNA: TGCAGTGCTTTCCCACTAGCGGGAGGGCCTAATGAGCAGTTCTTC. This gives the protein CSAFPLAGGPNEQFF. The genes are TRBV20-1 and TRBJ2-1; 13 bases are a match to TRBD2. Germline CDR1 DFQATT, CDR2 SNEGSKA (reference sequence). The length of the CDR3 is 15 residues. V shed 5 bases, J shed 7 bases, and the junction held 8 bases outside the gene matches.

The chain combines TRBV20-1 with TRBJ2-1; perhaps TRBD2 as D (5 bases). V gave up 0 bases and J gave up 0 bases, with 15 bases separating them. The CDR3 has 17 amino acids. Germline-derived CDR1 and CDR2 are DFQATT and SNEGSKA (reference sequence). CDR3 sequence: CSARDLRLAHSYNEQFF. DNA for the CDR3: TGCAGTGCTAGAGATCTCAGGCTAGCCCACTCCTACAATGAGCAGTTCTTC.

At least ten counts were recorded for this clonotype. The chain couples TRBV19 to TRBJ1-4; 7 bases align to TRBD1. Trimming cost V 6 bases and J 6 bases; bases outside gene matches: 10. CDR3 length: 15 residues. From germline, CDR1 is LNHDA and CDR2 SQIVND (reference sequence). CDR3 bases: TGTGCCAGTAGCGAGCCGACAGGGCTTTATGAAAAACTGTTTTTT. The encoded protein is CASSEPTGLYEKLFF.

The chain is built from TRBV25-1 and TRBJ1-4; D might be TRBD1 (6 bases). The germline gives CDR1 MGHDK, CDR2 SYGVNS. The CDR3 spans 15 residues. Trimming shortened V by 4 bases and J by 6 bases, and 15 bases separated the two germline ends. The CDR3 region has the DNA TGTGCCAGCAGTGCCTTTTCGGGGGGCGATGAAAAACTGTTTTTT. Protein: CASSAFSGGDEKLFF.

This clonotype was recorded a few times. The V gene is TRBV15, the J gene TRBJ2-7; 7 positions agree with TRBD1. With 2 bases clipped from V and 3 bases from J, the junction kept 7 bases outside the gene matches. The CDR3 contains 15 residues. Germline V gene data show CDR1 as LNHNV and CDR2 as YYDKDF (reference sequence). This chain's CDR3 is CATSRTGDRYYEQYF. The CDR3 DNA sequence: TGTGCCACCAGCAGAACAGGGGACCGCTACTACGAGCAGTACTTC. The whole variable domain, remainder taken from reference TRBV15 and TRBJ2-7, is DAMVIQNPRYQVTQFGKPVTLSCSQTLNHNVMYWYQQKSSQAPKLLFHYYDKDFNNEADTPDNFQSRRPNTSFCFLDIRSPGLGDTAMYLCATSRTGDRYYEQYFGPGTRLTVT.

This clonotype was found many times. This CDR3 reads CASSLATGSHGYTF. The DNA for the CDR3 is TGTGCCAGCAGCTTGGCAACAGGGAGCCATGGCTACACCTTC. J is TRBJ1-2 and V is TRBV5-6, with a weak D call TRBD1 (6 bases). With 0 bases removed from V and 6 bases from J, the gap between germline ends came to 12 bases. CDR3 size: 14 residues. The germline V gene encodes CDR1 SGHDT and CDR2 YYEEEE.

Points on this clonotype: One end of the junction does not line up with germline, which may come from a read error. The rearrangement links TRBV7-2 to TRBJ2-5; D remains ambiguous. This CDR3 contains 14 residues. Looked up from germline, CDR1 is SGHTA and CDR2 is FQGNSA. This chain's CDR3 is CASNLGKKQETQYF. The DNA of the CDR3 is TGTGCCAGCAACTTAGGGAAAAAACAAGAGACCCAGTACTTC.

The CDR3 bases are TGTGCCTCCCAGGGGCTAGCGGGAGGACCAGGGGAGCAGTACTTC. Its translation: CASQGLAGGPGEQYF. The genes are TRBV7-9 and TRBJ2-7; 11 positions agree with TRBD2. Germline values: CDR1 SEHNR, CDR2 FQNEAQ (reference sequence). The CDR3 has 15 amino acids. The trim removed 11 bases at V and 7 bases at J, leaving 16 bases unmatched.

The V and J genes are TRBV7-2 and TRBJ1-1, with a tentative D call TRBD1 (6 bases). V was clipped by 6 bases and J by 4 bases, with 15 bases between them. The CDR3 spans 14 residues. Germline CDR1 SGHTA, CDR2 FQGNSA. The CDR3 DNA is TGTGCCAGCAGTCAGACCGGACAGACCACTGAAGCTTTCTTT. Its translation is CASSQTGQTTEAFF.

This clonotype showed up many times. The CDR3 here is CAISEFFGGYDEQFF. CDR3 DNA: TGTGCCATCAGTGAGTTTTTCGGGGGGTACGATGAGCAGTTCTTC. V usage is TRBV10-3 and J usage is TRBJ2-1; TRBD2 matches 7 bases. J lost 8 bases, V lost 1 base, and 8 bases had no gene match. In germline, CDR1 is ENHRY, CDR2 SYGVKD. This CDR3 is 15 amino acids long.

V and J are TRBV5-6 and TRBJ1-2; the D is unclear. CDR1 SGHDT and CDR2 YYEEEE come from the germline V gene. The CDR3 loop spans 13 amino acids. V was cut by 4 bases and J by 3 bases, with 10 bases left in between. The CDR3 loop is CASSPIGDYGYTF. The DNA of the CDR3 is TGTGCCAGCAGCCCGATTGGAGACTATGGCTACACCTTC.

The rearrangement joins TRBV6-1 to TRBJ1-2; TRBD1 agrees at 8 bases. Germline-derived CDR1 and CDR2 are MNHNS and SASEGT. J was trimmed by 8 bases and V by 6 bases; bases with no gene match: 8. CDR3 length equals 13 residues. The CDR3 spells CASRTTGAQGYTF. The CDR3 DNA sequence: TGTGCCAGCAGGACGACAGGGGCGCAAGGCTACACCTTC.

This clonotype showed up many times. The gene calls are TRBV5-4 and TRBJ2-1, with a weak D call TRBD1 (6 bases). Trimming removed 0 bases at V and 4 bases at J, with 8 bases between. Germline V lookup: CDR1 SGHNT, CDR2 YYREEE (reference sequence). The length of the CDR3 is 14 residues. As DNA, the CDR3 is TGTGCCAGCAGCTTGGAGGGGGTATACAATGAGCAGTTCTTC. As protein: CASSLEGVYNEQFF.

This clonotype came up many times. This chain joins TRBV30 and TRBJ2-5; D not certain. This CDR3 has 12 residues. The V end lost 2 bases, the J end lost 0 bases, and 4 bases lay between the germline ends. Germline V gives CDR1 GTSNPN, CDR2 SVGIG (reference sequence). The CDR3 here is CAWSQHQETQYF. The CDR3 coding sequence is TGTGCCTGGAGTCAGCACCAAGAGACCCAGTACTTC.

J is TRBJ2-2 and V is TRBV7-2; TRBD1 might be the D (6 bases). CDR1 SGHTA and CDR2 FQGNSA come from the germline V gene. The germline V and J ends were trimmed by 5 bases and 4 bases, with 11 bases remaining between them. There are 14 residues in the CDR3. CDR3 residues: CASSIQGTTGELFF. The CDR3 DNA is TGTGCCAGCAGCATACAGGGTACCACCGGGGAGCTGTTTTTT. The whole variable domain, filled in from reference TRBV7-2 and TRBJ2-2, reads GAGVSQSPSNKVTEKGKDVELRCDPISGHTALYWYRQSLGQGLEFLIYFQGNSAPDKSGLPSDRFSAERTGGSVSTLTIQRTQQEDSAVYLCASSIQGTTGELFFGEGSRLTVL.

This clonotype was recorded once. The CDR3 sequence is CASGDRGPHYEQYF. For the CDR3, the DNA is TGTGCCAGTGGCGACAGGGGACCTCACTACGAGCAGTACTTC. V usage is TRBV19 and J usage is TRBJ2-7, with 8 bases matching TRBD1. V lost 8 bases and J lost 3; bases outside the gene matches: 9. There are 14 residues in the CDR3. Germline assignment: CDR1 LNHDA and CDR2 SQIVND (reference sequence).

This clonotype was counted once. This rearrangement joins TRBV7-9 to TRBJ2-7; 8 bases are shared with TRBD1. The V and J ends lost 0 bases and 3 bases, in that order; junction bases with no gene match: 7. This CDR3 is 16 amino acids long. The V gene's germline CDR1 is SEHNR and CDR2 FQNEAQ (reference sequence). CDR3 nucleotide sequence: TGTGCCAGCAGCTTAGCCCCTACCGGACAGGGCTACGAGCAGTACTTC. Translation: CASSLAPTGQGYEQYF. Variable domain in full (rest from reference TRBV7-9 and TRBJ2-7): DTGVSQNPRHKITKRGQNVTFRCDPISEHNRLYWYRQTLGQGPEFLTYFQNEAQLEKSRLLSDRFSAERPKGSFSTLEIQRTEQGDSAMYLCASSLAPTGQGYEQYFGPGTRLTVT.

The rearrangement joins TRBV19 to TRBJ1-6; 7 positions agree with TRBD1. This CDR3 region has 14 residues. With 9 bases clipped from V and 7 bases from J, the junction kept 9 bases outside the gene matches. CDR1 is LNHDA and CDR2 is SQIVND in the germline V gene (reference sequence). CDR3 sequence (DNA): TGTGCCAGCAGTCGACAGGGTGGGAATTCACCCCTCCACTTT. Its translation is CASSRQGGNSPLHF.

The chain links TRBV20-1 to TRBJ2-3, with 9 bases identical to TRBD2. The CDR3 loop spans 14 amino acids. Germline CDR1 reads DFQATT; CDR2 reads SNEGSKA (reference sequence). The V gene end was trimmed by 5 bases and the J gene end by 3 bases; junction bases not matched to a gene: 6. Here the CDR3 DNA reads TGCAGTGCTGCGCGTAGCGGGAGAACAGATACGCAGTATTTT. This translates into CSAARSGRTDTQYF.

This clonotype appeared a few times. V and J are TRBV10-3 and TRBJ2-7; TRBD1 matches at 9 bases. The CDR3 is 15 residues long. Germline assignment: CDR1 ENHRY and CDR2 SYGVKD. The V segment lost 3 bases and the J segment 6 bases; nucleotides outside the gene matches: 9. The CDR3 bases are TGTGCCATCAGTGAACGGGGACAGGGCGTGGGCGAGCAGTACTTC. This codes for CAISERGQGVGEQYF.

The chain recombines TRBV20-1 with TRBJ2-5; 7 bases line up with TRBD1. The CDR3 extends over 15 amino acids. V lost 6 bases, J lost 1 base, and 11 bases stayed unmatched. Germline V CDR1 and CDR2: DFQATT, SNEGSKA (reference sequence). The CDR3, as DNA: TGCAGTGCCCTTCCCCCGGGACAGATCCAAGAGACCCAGTACTTC. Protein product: CSALPPGQIQETQYF.